The present T cell receptor beta chain was sequenced within a study of T-cell memory formation after mild COVID-19. General study results and limits: Clones shrinking from day 15 to 85 showed even CD4/CD8 mixes; later expanders tilted CD4+.

After 5'RACE with constant-segment primers, TCR alpha and TCR beta cDNA libraries carrying sample barcodes and UMIs were obtained. A single record per CDR3 protein comes from TCRdb applying MiXCR to the 5' RACE reads. The table records roughly 480,000 distinct CDR3 sequences, approximately 23% of them present only once. About this clonotype itself: The antigen is undetermined.

This CDR3 has 14 residues. The germline CDR1 and CDR2 sequences are MNHEY and SVGEGT. The V and J ends lost 4 bases and 5 bases, in that order; junction bases with no gene match: 6. J is TRBJ1-1 and V is TRBV6-2 or TRBV6-3; 8 nucleotides line up with TRBD1. Sequenced material: PBMCs or a T cell subset sorted from them (not recorded which). This clonotype was obtained from an adult woman who had mild COVID-19 (a few samples of this study predate the infection). Cell type and time point are not known. CDR3 sequence (DNA): TGTGCCAGCAGTTCCCCAGGACAGGGAACTGAAGCTTTCTTT. Translated, it gives CASSSPGQGTEAFF.